These 6 T cell receptor beta chains were sequenced from one sample in a study. Each CDR3 protein is one row after TCRdb ran MiXCR on the RT-PCR reads. The data show more than 550,000 distinct CDR3 sequences, 12% to 15% seen once. Sequences were obtained from memory CD4+ T cells from blood. The receptor set was obtained from a female donor in good health, serving as a healthy control.

This sequence joins TRBV6-1 and TRBJ1-1, with D maybe TRBD1 (5 bases). V was clipped by 1 base and J by 3 bases, with 9 bases between them. The CDR3 has 14 residues. Per the germline V gene, CDR1 is MNHNS and CDR2 is SASEGT. CDR3 residues: CASSEVGRDTEAFF. The CDR3 DNA follows: TGTGCCAGCAGTGAAGTGGGCAGGGACACTGAAGCTTTCTTT.

This clonotype was detected ten times or more. The chain couples TRBV5-6 to TRBJ2-3, with D tentatively TRBD1 (6 bases). This CDR3 region has 13 residues. Germline V gives CDR1 SGHDT, CDR2 YYEEEE. With 2 bases removed from V and 5 bases from J, the gap between germline ends came to 9 bases. CDR3 sequence reads: CASSLKGGDTQYF. The CDR3, as DNA: TGTGCCAGCAGCTTAAAAGGGGGAGATACGCAGTATTTT.

The rearrangement uses TRBV6-5 and TRBJ1-6; 9 positions agree with TRBD1. Germline CDR1 is MNHEY and CDR2 is SVGAGI. The V gene end was trimmed by 0 bases and the J gene end by 7 bases; junction bases not matched to a gene: 7. This CDR3 has 17 residues. CDR3 protein: CASSYSIGTGNNSPLHF. CDR3 nucleotides: TGTGCCAGCAGTTACTCGATAGGGACAGGGAACAATTCACCCCTCCACTTT.

The chain uses TRBV7-2 and TRBJ1-1; D gene unclear. This CDR3 has 13 amino acids. Germline lookup yields CDR1 SGHTA and CDR2 FQGNSA. V was trimmed by 5 bases and J by 0 bases, leaving 7 bases between them. CDR3 coding DNA: TGTGCCAGCAGCGCGTCAGTGAACACTGAAGCTTTCTTT. This codes for CASSASVNTEAFF. The full variable domain, rest sourced from reference TRBV7-2 and TRBJ1-1, is GAGVSQSPSNKVTEKGKDVELRCDPISGHTALYWYRQSLGQGLEFLIYFQGNSAPDKSGLPSDRFSAERTGGSVSTLTIQRTQQEDSAVYLCASSASVNTEAFFGQGTRLTVV.

This clonotype appeared a few times. CDR3 DNA: TGCAGCGTTGTCGGGACAGGGCGAACTGAAGCTTTCTTT. Translating gives CSVVGTGRTEAFF. The chain is built from TRBV29-1 and TRBJ1-1, with TRBD1 identical over 9 bases. V trimming: 4 bases; J trimming: 5 bases; junction bases outside the gene matches: 5. Per germline, CDR1 SQVTM and CDR2 ANQGSEA. The CDR3 has 13 residues.

The rearrangement links TRBV28 to TRBJ2-5, with 8 bases fitting TRBD2. The J call may be mistaken, given a closer DNA end match to TRBJ2-1. CDR1 and CDR2 from the germline V gene are MDHEN and SYDVKM. The CDR3 has 13 amino acids. DNA for the CDR3: TGTGCCAGCAGTTTCCCCGGGGGGGGTGAGCAGTTCTTC. Encoded protein: CASSFPGGGEQFF.